Included here is one T cell receptor (beta chain) sequence, with context. Clones were read by immunoSEQ multiplex PCR, and TCRdb kept only the in-frame ones, dropping some. The sample records approximately 150,000 clones, 82% being singletons. The study recruited people aged roughly 18 to 95 years across more than 20 US areas. This specimen comes from a study of blood T cell repertoires in COVID-19. CDR1 and CDR2 from the germline V gene are SSHAT and FNYEAQ (reference sequence). The CDR3 is 16 amino acids. Deletions cut 1 base from V and 2 bases from J, with 14 bases between. The chain is built from TRBV7-7 and TRBJ2-5; D might be TRBD2 (6 bases). The sequenced sample was PBMCs or T cells enriched from blood (not recorded which). This TCR was sampled from a man aged 60 to 75 who had recovered from COVID-19. The CDR3 sequence is CASSLDAGGDQETQYF. The CDR3 nucleotides are TGTGCCAGCAGCTTAGACGCGGGCGGGGATCAAGAGACCCAGTACTTC.